This T cell receptor (beta chain) was found in a study of blood T cell repertoires in COVID-19. The ends were cut back, 6 bases at V and 2 bases at J, with 10 bases in the middle. This CDR3 comprises 13 residues. Produced via immunoSEQ multiplex PCR; TCRdb's table is partial and in-frame only. The sample consists of 95,000 to 150,000 clones, 88% of them appearing once. This chain joins TRBV12-3 or TRBV12-4 and TRBJ1-2, with no clear D. Material for sequencing was peripheral blood. The sequence derives from a human donor in a cohort sampled during active COVID-19. The CDR3 loop is CASSPGGNYGYTF. As DNA, the CDR3 is TGTGCCAGCAGCCCGGGTGGGAACTATGGCTACACCTTC.